The source of this TCR beta chain is a study of OX40 agonist ivuxolimab in advanced cancers. Study background: Recorded diagnoses for dose-escalation patients were hepatocellular carcinoma, melanoma, renal cell or head and neck cancer.

Autoimmune disease history or systemic immunosuppression led to patients being barred. Using immunoSEQ multiplex PCR, the repertoire was profiled, and TCRdb retains in-frame clones only, with some absent. The table includes fewer than 65,000 clones, approximately 86% detected once. This clone was seen only a few times. What it binds is not known. V was clipped by 3 bases and J by 9 bases, with 14 bases between them. The CDR3 length is 13 residues. Germline V gene data show CDR1 as MNHEY and CDR2 as SMNVEV (reference sequence). Study-level points and caveats: Researchers did not determine the expanded peripheral T cells' antigen specificity. Relative to CD4+ cells, CD8+ T cells on average had more expanded clones.

Here the sequenced sample was CD4+ or CD8+ T cells sorted from blood, taken in a trial of the OX40 agonist ivuxolimab. The rearrangement joins TRBV27 to TRBJ2-5; maybe TRBD2 (5 bases). This clonotype was obtained from an adult with an advanced solid tumor such as melanoma, head and neck, liver or kidney cancer. CDR3 in amino acids: CASSFKGLGAQYF. CDR3 bases: TGTGCCAGCAGTTTTAAGGGCTTGGGAGCCCAGTACTTC.